The entry that follows covers one T cell receptor (beta chain) sequence. Its specificity is not known. CDR3 length: 16 amino acids. The germline CDR1 and CDR2 sequences are SGHVS and FQNEAQ. J gave up 6 bases and V 0 bases, and 8 bases lay outside the gene matches. These data are taken from a study of shared clonotypes between healthy human individuals. Positively selected for CCR7, the CD45RO-negative cells used as naive CD8 cells excluded terminally differentiated effector memory CD45RA+ cells. The study drew all its donors from Caucasian adults living in Nashville, Tennessee. Deep-level settings were used for running the assay. Investigators spread the genomic DNA of each subset evenly over several immunoSEQ plates. Libraries were prepared by immunoSEQ multiplex PCR; TCRdb keeps only in-frame clonotypes and omits some of them. The table includes about 580,000 clones, more than 95% detected once. Study results and caveats: The rarefaction results pointed to incomplete sorted-subset sequencing despite large depth.

The clonotype originates from a man aged 25-45 years in good health. The source material was naive CD8+ T cells sorted from blood. The gene calls are TRBV7-8 and TRBJ2-5, with TRBD2 identical over 9 bases. This CDR3 reads CASSLALAGEVKTQYF. The CDR3 DNA reads as TGTGCCAGCAGCTTAGCGTTAGCGGGAGAGGTAAAGACCCAGTACTTC.